The clone carrying this TCR beta chain has only a few counts. The antigen is unknown. These data are taken from a study of T cell repertoires in cytomegalovirus infection. Study-wide context: Evidence of both CMV infection and a matching HLA type came from public TCR beta signatures. Findings and caveats of the study: Clonotypes of TCR beta that were HLA-C-restricted and CMV-specific dominated the ex vivo response.

This CDR3 region has 13 residues. Trimming stripped 3 bases from V and 0 bases from J, with 6 bases between. CDR1 KGHSH and CDR2 LQKENI come from the germline V gene. Via MiXCR, TCRdb re-called the reads, giving one row per CDR3 protein. The sample carries approximately 600,000 distinct CDR3 sequences, just under 40% recorded once. Sequencing was performed on cultured PBMCs, taken from culture after CMV antigen stimulation. The V call is TRBV18, the J call TRBJ2-7; D gene unclear. The TCR originated in a human donor in good health (CMV status not recorded). Some clones in this sample may be carry-over from other donors' samples. The CDR3 is CASSPTDSYEQYF. CDR3 bases: TGTGCCAGCTCACCCACAGACTCCTACGAGCAGTACTTC.